This T cell receptor (beta chain) was sequenced during a study of shared clonotypes between healthy human individuals. Broader study findings: Richness estimates generally favored naive over memory subsets.

Remarks on this clone: The antigen is undetermined.

Sequenced by immunoSEQ multiplex PCR; TCRdb stores in-frame clones only, minus some. The sample has a few hundred thousand clones, 60% to 70% seen once; the top ten hold 11%. Germline CDR1 reads SGHNT; CDR2 reads YYREEE (reference sequence). The CDR3 sequence is 14 residues long. The germline V and J ends were trimmed by 3 bases and 4 bases, with 12 bases remaining between them. It was into CD45RA+ naive and CD45RA-negative memory subsets that the CD4+ cells were split. The chain has TRBV5-4 and TRBJ2-3; D is uncertain. The sequenced sample consisted of memory CD4+ T cells sorted from blood. The subset: CD45RA-negative fraction. The TCR comes from a man aged 30 to 39 in good health. CDR3 residues: CASSSSMTADTQYF. The CDR3 nucleotides are TGTGCCAGCAGCTCCTCAATGACTGCAGATACGCAGTATTTT.